Listed here is a single T cell receptor beta chain. Antigen: not known. This CDR3 comprises 17 residues. CDR1 and CDR2 (germline): MDHEN, SYDVKM. V lost 8 bases, J lost 3 bases, and 14 bases stayed unmatched. The data stem from a study of cytomegalovirus exposure and HLA in healthy donors. Overall study: The platform used for the roughly 130 validation repertoires matched that of the 666 first-cohort repertoires, a later analysis reported.

The protocol was immunoSEQ multiplex PCR, while the TCRdb copy is restricted to in-frame clones and leaves out a portion. Of roughly 300,000 clones in the sample, 87% were seen once. General study results and limits: Listed as cytomegalovirus-associated were 150 to 200 TCR beta chains.

The receptor was isolated from a woman aged 25-40 years in good health and CMV-seropositive. The V gene is TRBV28, the J gene TRBJ2-7; TRBD1 matches at 12 bases. The specimen sequenced was PBMCs. DNA of the CDR3: TGTGCCAGCCTGGGACAGGGGGCGTTTCCGAACCTCTACGAGCAGTACTTC. Its translation is CASLGQGAFPNLYEQYF. Looking up the rest from reference TRBV28 and TRBJ2-7 gives the full variable domain: DVKVTQSSRYLVKRTGEKVFLECVQDMDHENMFWYRQDPGLGLRLIYFSYDVKMKEKGDIPEGYSVSREKKERFSLILESASTNQTSMYLCASLGQGAFPNLYEQYFGPGTRLTVT.